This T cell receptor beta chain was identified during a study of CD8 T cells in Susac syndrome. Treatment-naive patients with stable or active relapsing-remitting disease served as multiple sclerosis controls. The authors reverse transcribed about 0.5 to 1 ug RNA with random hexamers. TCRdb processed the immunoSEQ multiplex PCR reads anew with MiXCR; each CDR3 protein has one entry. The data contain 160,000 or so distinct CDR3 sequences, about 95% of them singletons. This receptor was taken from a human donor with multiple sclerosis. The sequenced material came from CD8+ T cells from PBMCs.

Here the CDR3 reads CASSTDISYEQYF. The CDR3 DNA is TGTGCCAGCAGCACGGACATCTCCTACGAGCAGTACTTC. The rearrangement uses TRBV9 and TRBJ2-7; D perhaps matches TRBD1 (5 bases). Germline V gene sequence: CDR1 SGDLS, CDR2 YYNGEE. The ends were cut back, 4 bases at V and 0 bases at J, with 8 bases in the middle. This CDR3 spans 13 amino acids.